What follows is one T cell receptor (beta chain) and its context. The antigen is undetermined. This specimen belongs to a study of blood T cells in healthy people across ages. Study-level results: CMV status of donors was unknown, possibly confounding expanded clonotype changes. Higher diversity and more naive CD4+ cells were features of long-lived donors, compared to aged donors.

A second 7 to 11 cycle PCR used barcoded and J-beta primers. TCRdb reanalysed the 5' RACE reads using MiXCR and keeps one entry per CDR3 protein. Altogether more than 800,000 distinct CDR3 sequences are present, more than 25% being singletons, with the ten largest covering around a sixth. The CDR3 sequence is 15 residues long. Germline-derived CDR1 and CDR2 are DFQATT and SNEGSKA (reference sequence). Trimming at V came to 3 bases and at J to 3 bases, leaving 6 bases not matched to a gene. Total RNA extraction produced at least 5.5 micrograms (per sample) for the study. The source of this sequence is a woman of 80 years or more in good health. V and J are TRBV20-1 and TRBJ1-4, with TRBD1 matching 8 bases. Sequenced input: blood. The CDR3 DNA reads as TGCAGTGCTAGTGATAACAGGGGGGCTAATGAAAAACTGTTTTTT. Residues: CSASDNRGANEKLFF.